Below, one T cell receptor (beta chain) is given with its context. The data were taken from a study of blood T cell repertoires in COVID-19. Authors' methods: Researchers report that nucleated cell counts were estimated from reference gene primer amplification. Generated by immunoSEQ multiplex PCR, the TCRdb table keeps only in-frame clones and is missing some. V, J and clone size are taken as reported in that table, and D and trimming were inferred from the DNA itself. Among 250,000 to 300,000 clones listed, 88% were seen once. Germline CDR1 and CDR2: MGHRA and YSYEKL. V gave up 0 bases and J gave up 4 bases; unmatched junction bases: 7. CDR3 length: 17 residues.

The source is a woman aged 25 to 39 who had recovered from COVID-19. The sequencing sample was made of peripheral blood. This sequence joins TRBV4-1 and TRBJ1-4; 8 bases agree with TRBD1. This chain's CDR3 is CASSQDFRGHVNEKLFF. The CDR3 DNA reads as TGCGCCAGCAGCCAAGATTTCAGGGGGCACGTTAATGAAAAACTGTTTTTT.